The source of this T cell receptor (beta chain) is a study of blood T cell repertoires in COVID-19. Study in general: Acute and convalescent COVID-19 specimens originated in the United States, Italy and Spain. Nucleic acid was either cDNA or gDNA, and it came from T cells, B-cell-depleted T cells, or PBMCs.

Recovered status applied to Cohort 3 donors who had two consecutive negative PCRs. It also applied to those with clearance or with symptom resolution. Original methodology: Nucleated cell number was recorded as an estimate derived from reference gene primer amplification. Clones were read by immunoSEQ multiplex PCR, and TCRdb kept only the in-frame ones, dropping some. For V, J and clone size, that table is used; D and trimming come from the DNA. The table records hundreds of thousands of clones, 75% to 90% of them present only once. The origin of this receptor is a man aged 30-40 years who had recovered from COVID-19. The sequencing input was PBMCs or T cells enriched from blood (not recorded which).

The chain's CDR3 is CASSSVGAGRETQYF. The CDR3 DNA sequence: TGTGCCAGCAGTAGTGTGGGGGCAGGGCGGGAGACCCAGTACTTC. This chain links TRBV6-5 with TRBJ2-5; a possible D gene is TRBD1 (6 bases). The V end lost 5 bases, the J end lost 5 bases, and 18 bases lay between the germline ends. The CDR3 consists of 15 residues. Germline-derived CDR1 and CDR2 are MNHEY and SVGAGI.